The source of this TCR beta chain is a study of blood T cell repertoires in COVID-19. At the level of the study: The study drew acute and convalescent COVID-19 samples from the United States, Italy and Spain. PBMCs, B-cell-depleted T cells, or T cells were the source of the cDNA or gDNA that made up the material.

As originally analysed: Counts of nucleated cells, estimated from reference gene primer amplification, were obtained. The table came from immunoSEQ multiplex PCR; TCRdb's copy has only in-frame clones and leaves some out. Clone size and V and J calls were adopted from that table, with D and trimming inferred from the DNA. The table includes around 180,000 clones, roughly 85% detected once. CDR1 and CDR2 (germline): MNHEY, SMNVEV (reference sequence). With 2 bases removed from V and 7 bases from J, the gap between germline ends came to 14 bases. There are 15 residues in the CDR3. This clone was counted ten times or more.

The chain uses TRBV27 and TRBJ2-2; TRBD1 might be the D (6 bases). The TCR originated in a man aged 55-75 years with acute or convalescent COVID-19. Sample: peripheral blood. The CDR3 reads CASSLMRGGGGELFF. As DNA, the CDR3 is TGTGCCAGCAGTTTAATGCGAGGGGGTGGCGGGGAGCTGTTTTTT.